Below are 24 T cell receptor beta chains sequenced from a single sample in a study of blood T cell repertoires in COVID-19. This table comes from immunoSEQ multiplex PCR, and its TCRdb copy is limited to in-frame clones, with some not included. The sample contains about 400,000 clones, about 83% of which appear only once. The sample consisted of PBMCs or T cells enriched from blood (not recorded which). These receptors came from a woman aged 50 to 60 who had recovered from COVID-19.

V and J are TRBV18 and TRBJ1-6; 9 bases are shared with TRBD1. Trimming removed 3 bases from V and 9 bases from J; junction bases left unmatched: 9. The germline V gene has CDR1 KGHSH and CDR2 LQKENI. The CDR3 extends over 16 amino acids. DNA for the CDR3: TGTGCCAGCTCACCCGGGACAGGGATTTTAGGTTCACCCCTCCACTTT. Amino acids: CASSPGTGILGSPLHF.

This chain uses TRBV6-2 or TRBV6-3 with TRBJ2-7, with D possibly matching TRBD2 (5 bases). CDR1 is MNHEY and CDR2 is SVGEGT in the germline V gene. V shed 5 bases and J shed 7 bases, with 18 bases lying between them. This CDR3 comprises 14 residues. The CDR3: CASSAWTASGEQYF. CDR3 nucleotides: TGTGCCAGCAGTGCGTGGACGGCTTCGGGAGAGCAGTACTTC.

The gene calls are TRBV3-1 (or the pseudogene TRBV3-2) and TRBJ1-1; D unclear. The germline V and J ends were trimmed by 2 bases and 1 base, with 5 bases remaining between them. Germline V gene sequence: CDR1 LGHDT, CDR2 YNNKEL (reference sequence). The CDR3 has 13 residues. This CDR3 reads CASSQFRNTEAFF. In nucleotides, the CDR3 is TGTGCCAGCAGCCAATTTCGGAACACTGAAGCTTTCTTT.

This clone turned up a few times. The V and J genes are TRBV2 and TRBJ2-3; D possibly corresponds to TRBD2 (6 bases). This CDR3 comprises 15 residues. The V gene lost 3 bases and the J gene lost 0 bases, with 10 bases spanning the gap. Germline V lookup: CDR1 SNHLY, CDR2 FYNNEI. In DNA form, the CDR3 reads TGTGCCAGCAGTGATCAGGGACTCAGCACAGATACGCAGTATTTT. As protein: CASSDQGLSTDTQYF.

The V gene is TRBV4-1, the J gene TRBJ1-4; unclear D gene. The V gene's germline CDR1 is MGHRA and CDR2 YSYEKL. Trimming shortened V by 0 bases and J by 8 bases, and 13 bases separated the two germline ends. The CDR3 length is 15 residues. As DNA, the CDR3 is TGCGCCAGCAGCCAAGAAGGTAAACTGGAGGAAAAACTGTTTTTT. It encodes CASSQEGKLEEKLFF.

This rearrangement joins TRBV30 to TRBJ1-1; D uncertain. The CDR3 has 11 amino acids. Germline V gene sequence: CDR1 GTSNPN, CDR2 SVGIG (reference sequence). Between the trimmed V and J ends, which lost 1 base and 8 bases, there was a span of 8 bases. CDR3 sequence: CAWSAQLEAFF. The CDR3 coding sequence is TGTGCCTGGAGTGCACAGTTAGAAGCTTTCTTT.

This clone has more than one count but fewer than ten. This chain connects TRBV6-1 to TRBJ1-2; D not certain. Germline V gene data show CDR1 as MNHNS and CDR2 as SASEGT. V lost 1 base and J lost 8, with 14 bases in between. The CDR3 length is 14 residues. The CDR3 DNA sequence: TGTGCCAGCAGTGAAGATGGAGGGCGTCGGGGCTACACCTTC. As protein: CASSEDGGRRGYTF.

The V and J genes are TRBV30 and TRBJ2-3; 7 positions match TRBD2. J gave up 3 bases and V 1 base, and 4 bases lay outside the gene matches. The CDR3 is 14 residues long. Germline lookup yields CDR1 GTSNPN and CDR2 SVGIG (reference sequence). The CDR3 sequence is CAWSEGGWTDTQYF. The CDR3 region has the DNA TGTGCCTGGAGTGAGGGAGGGTGGACAGATACGCAGTATTTT. The full variable domain, completed using reference TRBV30 and TRBJ2-3, is SQTIHQWPATLVQPVGSPLSLECTVEGTSNPNLYWYRQAAGRGLQLLFYSVGIGQISSEVPQNLSASRPQDRQFILSSKKLLLSDSGFYLCAWSEGGWTDTQYFGPGTRLTVL.

This chain joins TRBV2 and TRBJ1-4, with no clear D. The V and J ends lost 1 base and 0 bases respectively, with 6 bases between them. Germline CDR1 SNHLY, CDR2 FYNNEI. The CDR3 runs to 15 residues. Written as DNA, the CDR3 is TGTGCCAGCAGTGAAGTTCCAACAACTAATGAAAAACTGTTTTTT. Its protein is CASSEVPTTNEKLFF.

The chain joins TRBV7-6 to TRBJ2-7; 14 positions agree with TRBD2. CDR1 and CDR2 (germline): SGHVS, FNYEAQ. This CDR3 contains 15 residues. V gave up 3 bases and J gave up 7 bases; unmatched junction bases: 5. The CDR3 DNA is TGTGCCAGCAGCTTGACTAGCGGGGGGGCAGGTGAGCAGTACTTC. As protein: CASSLTSGGAGEQYF.

The V call is TRBV7-9, the J call TRBJ2-5; D is perhaps TRBD2 (7 bases). Trimming cost V 5 bases and J 4 bases, with 14 bases left between them. Germline V CDR1 and CDR2: SEHNR, FQNEAQ (reference sequence). The CDR3 is made up of 14 amino acids. As DNA, the CDR3 is TGTGCCAGCAGCGCCGGGGGCGGGGGAGAGACCCAGTACTTC. This sequence encodes CASSAGGGGETQYF.

The chain recombines TRBV30 with TRBJ1-2, with unresolved D. This CDR3 contains 11 residues. Germline V CDR1 and CDR2: GTSNPN, SVGIG (reference sequence). Trimming removed 1 base from V and 6 bases from J, with 6 bases in between. The CDR3 spells CAWSARNGYTF. The CDR3 DNA follows: TGTGCCTGGAGTGCCAGGAATGGCTACACCTTC.

The chain carries TRBV11-2 and TRBJ1-5, with D possibly TRBD1 on 5 matching bases. The CDR3 loop spans 13 amino acids. Trimming took off 8 bases at V and 3 bases at J, with 11 bases between the two ends. Germline V gene data show CDR1 as SGHAT and CDR2 as FQNNGV. The CDR3, as DNA: TGTGCCAGCGGCAAGGGGTCCAATCAGCCCCAGCATTTT. Translated, it gives CASGKGSNQPQHF.

V is TRBV19 and J is TRBJ1-1, with D hard to call. With 7 bases removed from V and 1 base from J, the gap between germline ends came to 16 bases. The V gene's germline CDR1 is LNHDA and CDR2 SQIVND (reference sequence). CDR3 length: 15 amino acids. This chain's CDR3 is CASKKFRQKNTEAFF. CDR3 nucleotide sequence: TGTGCCAGTAAGAAGTTTCGACAAAAGAACACTGAAGCTTTCTTT.

The V gene is TRBV6-6, the J gene TRBJ1-5, with TRBD1 matching over 9 bases. CDR1 is MNHNY, CDR2 SVGAGI, per germline (reference sequence). The CDR3 extends over 13 amino acids. After removal of 5 bases from V and 9 bases from J, the junction contained 5 bases not matched to a gene. This CDR3 is CASSRGQGLPQHF. The CDR3 bases are TGTGCCAGCAGTCGAGGACAGGGGTTGCCCCAGCATTTT.

This clone showed up just once. The chain uses TRBV18 and TRBJ1-1, with D possibly TRBD1 on 6 matching bases. With 2 bases removed from V and 3 bases from J, the gap between germline ends came to 13 bases. The CDR3 extends over 15 amino acids. CDR1 is KGHSH and CDR2 is LQKENI in the germline V gene. CDR3 sequence reads: CASSPGAGEDTEAFF. The DNA for the CDR3 is TGTGCCAGCTCACCAGGGGCAGGGGAAGACACTGAAGCTTTCTTT.

This rearrangement joins TRBV4-3 to TRBJ1-4, with unresolved D. CDR1 and CDR2 from the germline V gene are LGHNA and YSLEER. There are 13 residues in the CDR3. The V end was cut by 1 base, the J end by 5 bases, with 5 bases between. The CDR3 loop is CASSQGQNEKLFF. As DNA, the CDR3 is TGCGCCAGCAGCCAAGGTCAGAATGAAAAACTGTTTTTT.

The J gene is TRBJ1-1, the V gene TRBV5-4; D remains ambiguous. CDR1 is SGHNT, CDR2 YYREEE, per germline (reference sequence). CDR3 size: 12 residues. The V end lost 4 bases, the J end lost 3 bases, and 7 bases lay between the germline ends. CDR3 bases: TGTGCCAGCAGCGATCAGGACACTGAAGCTTTCTTT. Its translation: CASSDQDTEAFF.

The gene calls are TRBV10-3 and TRBJ2-3; 11 bases map to TRBD2. The CDR3 has 16 amino acids. In germline, CDR1 is ENHRY, CDR2 SYGVKD. V was clipped by 4 bases and J by 4 bases; unmatched bases: 7. CDR3 sequence reads: CAISGDTSGGADTQYF. The CDR3 coding sequence is TGTGCCATCAGTGGGGATACTAGCGGGGGTGCAGATACGCAGTATTTT.

V gene TRBV13 combines with J gene TRBJ2-1, with 14 positions matching TRBD2. CDR1 and CDR2 from the germline V gene are PRHDT and FYEKMQ (reference sequence). The CDR3 totals 16 residues. J was trimmed by 10 bases and V by 5 bases; bases with no gene match: 10. The CDR3 is CASSPPTSGGAREQFF. The CDR3 DNA follows: TGTGCCAGCAGCCCGCCGACTAGCGGGGGGGCGAGGGAGCAGTTCTTC.

The J gene is TRBJ1-4, the V gene TRBV28; D unclear. V lost 6 bases, J lost 5 bases, and 4 bases lay in between. The germline V gene has CDR1 MDHEN and CDR2 SYDVKM. The length of the CDR3 is 11 residues. CDR3 sequence (DNA): TGTGCCAGCAGATCGAATGAAAAACTGTTTTTT. Translating gives CASRSNEKLFF.

The CDR3 loop is CASSYNRGLEAFF. In nucleotides, the CDR3 is TGTGCCAGCAGTTACAACAGGGGGCTGGAAGCTTTCTTT. This rearrangement joins TRBV27 to TRBJ1-1; 9 bases align to TRBD1. The J segment lost 8 bases and the V segment lost 4 bases, leaving 5 bases of the junction unmatched. Germline-derived CDR1 and CDR2 are MNHEY and SMNVEV (reference sequence). This CDR3 comprises 13 residues.

This clone was seen a single time. The CDR3 sequence is CASSLFPPALAGGYTDTQYF. The CDR3 nucleotides are TGTGCCAGCAGTTTGTTCCCCCCCGCACTAGCGGGAGGATACACAGATACGCAGTATTTT. The gene calls are TRBV28 and TRBJ2-3; the match to TRBD2 covers 12 bases. Germline V lookup: CDR1 MDHEN, CDR2 SYDVKM. The CDR3 has 20 amino acids. V gave up 3 bases and J gave up 2 bases; unmatched junction bases: 15.

The CDR3 is CASSPGQTTWQYF. In DNA, the CDR3 is TGTGCCAGCTCACCAGGACAGACAACGTGGCAGTACTTC. The chain recombines TRBV18 with TRBJ2-7; possibly TRBD1 for D (6 bases). The CDR3 consists of 13 residues. V shed 2 bases and J shed 9 bases, with 14 bases lying between them. Germline V gene sequence: CDR1 KGHSH, CDR2 LQKENI.